Reported below is one TCR beta chain. Its specific antigen is unknown. The input lacks base qualities; no much larger clone sits a single base away. Whole blood was collected in K2EDTA tubes by collaborating institutions according to the institutions' own protocols. For TCRbeta analysis, collaborators shipped samples in one of three forms: frozen whole blood, isolated PBMCs, or DNA extracted from either of those sample types. CDR1 SGHDT and CDR2 YYEEEE are derived from the germline V gene. Trimming leaves V shorter by 6 bases and J shorter by 2 bases, with the junction holding 15 bases beyond the gene matches. The CDR3 goes from the cysteine to the phenylalanine over 19 residues. Just CDR3 DNA is preserved here, 57 bases in frame from base 1. The entry originates in a study of blood T cell repertoires in COVID-19 (dated by TCRdb to between 2020 and 2021). About the investigation overall: The collaborator samples originated in the United States, Italy and Spain and spanned the acute and convalescent phases of COVID-19. Deeply sampled blood TCRbeta repertoires from subjects exposed to, actively infected with, or recovered from COVID-19 were included in the dataset. Samples came from the ongoing ImmuneRACE study (first 160 participants) plus 1,254 subjects from 6 global collaborators. The repertoires were released in a freely available public database meant as a resource for research on the immune response to SARS-CoV-2. Where HLA class I and class II types were available, the types were taken from metadata supplied by the sample provider, not from assay-based typing. The prospective study material was composed of cDNA or gDNA derived from T cells, B-cell-depleted T cells, or PBMCs. The sample metadata nearly always contained a de-identified subject ID, COVID-19 status, age in years and sex.

TCRbeta CDR3 regions were amplified from genomic DNA by means of the immunoSEQ Assay, a bias-controlled multiplex PCR. The source study handled its data this way. Within the assay, amplification of reference gene primers was used to estimate how many nucleated cells each sample contained. Sequence reads were collapsed and filtered to measure the absolute abundance of every unique TCRbeta CDR3 rearrangement. Productive Simpson clonality was computed per sample as the square root of Simpson's diversity index over productive rearrangements. Imported from immuneACCESS, the table was reduced by TCRdb to in-frame sequences with V and J called. These copies leave out some clones; in studies compared against another copy, an unresolved V gene accounts for under half, and the cause of the remainder is not known. The DNA gave D and trimming, while V, J and clone size come from that table. This sample is represented by fewer than 250,000 clones; roughly nine tenths of them were singletons. The ten largest clones capture under 1.5% of the sample.

What the research found in general, with its limitations: Clinical and demographic metadata were provided uncurated, with the amount varying by source and participant.

Recombination linked TRBV5-6 to TRBJ2-6, with 9 junctional bases fitting TRBD1. The receptor was isolated from a young man with acute or convalescent COVID-19. Input material: peripheral blood. The CDR3 protein sequence reads: CASTTFRDRVRTGANVLTF. In nucleotide form, the sequence is TGTGCCAGCACCACATTCCGGGACAGGGTACGGACTGGGGCCAACGTCCTGACTTTC.